The sequence of this T cell receptor beta chain was determined in a study of shared clonotypes between healthy human individuals. CD45RO-negative, CCR7-selected cells formed the naive CD8 fraction, which excluded terminally differentiated effector memory CD45RA+ cells. Points from the study as a whole: Of the naive CD4 clonotypes, roughly 5% were shared across a few donors.

As to this clone: Antigen specificity is unknown.

Using immunoSEQ multiplex PCR, the repertoire was profiled, and TCRdb retains in-frame clones only, with some absent. The sample contains about 2.2 million clones, over 85% of which appear only once. V lost 5 bases, J lost 4 bases, and 11 bases stayed unmatched. The CDR3 has 15 residues. Germline V gene sequence: CDR1 SGHVS, CDR2 FQNEAQ. Sequenced: naive CD8+ T cells from PBMCs. The chain joins TRBV7-8 to TRBJ2-7, with 7 bases aligning to TRBD1. The receptor was derived from a man between 18 and 29 years old in good health. Some clones in this sample may be carry-over from other donors' samples. CDR3 residues: CASSSRDRQPYEQYF. DNA of the CDR3: TGTGCCAGCAGCAGCCGGGACAGACAACCATACGAGCAGTACTTC. Filled out from reference TRBV7-8 and TRBJ2-7, the complete variable domain reads GAGVSQSPRYKVAKRGQDVALRCDPISGHVSLFWYQQALGQGPEFLTYFQNEAQLDKSGLPSDRFFAERPEGSVSTLKIQRTQQEDSAVYLCASSSRDRQPYEQYFGPGTRLTVT.